The subject of this entry is one T cell receptor (beta chain). The target antigen is unknown. The assay was immunoSEQ multiplex PCR, and TCRdb's table has in-frame clones only and misses some. The sample lists about 70,000 clones; around 85% were seen once. Germline V gene lookup returns CDR1 SGHRS and CDR2 YFSETQ. CDR3 size: 20 residues. V trimming: 3 bases; J trimming: 6 bases; junction bases outside the gene matches: 19. This specimen comes from a study of OX40 agonist ivuxolimab in advanced cancers. Study information: Hepatocellular carcinoma, melanoma, renal cell or head and neck cancer affected the dose-escalation patients. Eligibility admitted prior anti-PD-1, anti-PD-L1 or anti-CTLA-4 therapy; 40% had some. Overall study results and limits: Compared with CD4+, CD8+ T cells on average had more expanded clones. In the 0.1 to 3.0 mg/kg range, CD4+ and CD8+ blood T cells had expanded clonally by week 6.

The TCR was taken from an adult with an advanced solid tumor such as melanoma, head and neck, liver or kidney cancer. V usage is TRBV5-1 and J usage is TRBJ2-1; 12 bases map to TRBD2. Sample: CD4+ or CD8+ T cells sorted from blood, taken in a trial of the OX40 agonist ivuxolimab. DNA of the CDR3: TGCGCCAGCAGCTCCTTGGGGGGTAGACTAGCGGGAGTGTATAGCAATGAGCAGTTCTTC. Amino acids: CASSSLGGRLAGVYSNEQFF.